The 14 T cell receptor beta chains below were found in one sample sequenced in a study of T cell changes during pregnancy in multiple sclerosis. The method was immunoSEQ multiplex PCR; TCRdb's version includes in-frame clones alone and lacks a portion of them. The sample records tens of thousands of clones, 87% being singletons. Here the sequenced sample was CD8+ T cells from peripheral blood mononuclear cells, taken before pregnancy. These receptors were obtained from a female donor with multiple sclerosis, enrolled in a pregnancy study.

The rearrangement joins TRBV6-1 to TRBJ1-2; 10 nucleotides match TRBD1. Losses at the gene ends were 6 bases for V and 7 bases for J; bases not matched to a gene: 11. CDR1 and CDR2 from the germline V gene are MNHNS and SASEGT. The CDR3 contains 15 residues. This CDR3 reads CASSDSWTGGVGYTF. The CDR3 DNA sequence: TGTGCCAGCAGCGACTCCTGGACAGGGGGAGTTGGCTACACCTTC.

The chain uses TRBV4-3 and TRBJ2-7; 10 bases align to TRBD1. The CDR3 has 17 residues. The germline V gene has CDR1 LGHNA and CDR2 YSLEER. Germline trimming cut 1 base from V and 4 bases from J; bases unmatched to any gene: 10. Here the CDR3 DNA reads TGCGCCAGCAGCCAAGTCACTTCCGGGACAGGGGCTTACGAGCAGTACTTC. This gives the protein CASSQVTSGTGAYEQYF.

The J gene is TRBJ1-5, the V gene TRBV27, with TRBD1 identical over 9 bases. V was pared by 5 bases and J by 4 bases, with 6 bases of the junction left unmatched. The CDR3 is 15 residues long. Germline V CDR1 and CDR2: MNHEY, SMNVEV (reference sequence). The CDR3 bases are TGTGCCAGCAGTGTGACAGGGGGTGGGAATCAGCCCCAGCATTTT. It encodes CASSVTGGGNQPQHF.

The V call is TRBV6-1, the J call TRBJ2-3; tentatively, D is TRBD1 (6 bases). Germline CDR1 reads MNHNS; CDR2 reads SASEGT. The V gene lost 7 bases and the J gene lost 2 bases, with 16 bases spanning the gap. The CDR3 is 15 residues long. For the CDR3, the DNA is TGTGCCAGCACTCCCTCCAGGGGACACACAGATACGCAGTATTTT. Translation: CASTPSRGHTDTQYF.

The genes are TRBV9 and TRBJ1-4; no clear D gene. The V end lost 0 bases, the J end lost 0 bases, and 12 bases lay between the germline ends. This CDR3 is built from 17 residues. Germline CDR1 is SGDLS and CDR2 is YYNGEE. The CDR3 DNA follows: TGTGCCAGCAGCGTAGAGGGCAGACTACCAACTAATGAAAAACTGTTTTTT. Encoded protein: CASSVEGRLPTNEKLFF.

V and J are TRBV7-3 and TRBJ2-1; D perhaps matches TRBD1 (5 bases). CDR3 length: 15 amino acids. The V gene lost 4 bases and the J gene lost 0 bases, with 10 bases spanning the gap. Germline values: CDR1 SGHTA, CDR2 FQGTGA. CDR3 loop: CASSSSDSSYNEQFF. The CDR3 DNA reads as TGTGCCAGCAGCTCCAGCGACAGCTCCTACAATGAGCAGTTCTTC.

The CDR3: CASTFFLGTNYEQYF. Written as DNA, the CDR3 is TGTGCCAGCACTTTTTTTCTGGGGACTAACTACGAGCAGTACTTC. The gene calls are TRBV28 and TRBJ2-7; 7 bases fit TRBD2. Germline V gene data show CDR1 as MDHEN and CDR2 as SYDVKM. This CDR3 spans 15 amino acids. V trimming: 7 bases; J trimming: 3 bases; junction bases outside the gene matches: 12.

This clone showed up just once. The chain combines TRBV7-6 with TRBJ2-1; 7 bases fit TRBD2. This CDR3 is built from 17 residues. V lost 0 bases, J lost 2 bases, and 7 bases stayed unmatched. CDR1 is SGHVS and CDR2 is FNYEAQ in the germline V gene. CDR3 amino acids: CASSLAAGVDAYNEQFF. The CDR3 region has the DNA TGTGCCAGCAGCTTAGCCGCGGGAGTTGACGCCTACAATGAGCAGTTCTTC.

The chain has TRBV7-6 and TRBJ2-7; maybe TRBD1 (6 bases). CDR1 is SGHVS and CDR2 is FNYEAQ in the germline V gene. The V gene lost 1 base and the J gene lost 3 bases, with 16 bases spanning the gap. The CDR3 has 16 amino acids. The CDR3 region is CASSLGRDTRSYEQYF. In DNA form, the CDR3 reads TGTGCCAGCAGCTTAGGTCGGGACACAAGAAGCTACGAGCAGTACTTC.

This clone has a single count. The chain has TRBV7-9 and TRBJ2-5, with 10 bases that match TRBD2. The CDR3 loop spans 16 amino acids. Germline V CDR1 and CDR2: SEHNR, FQNEAQ (reference sequence). Losses at the gene ends were 1 base for V and 1 base for J; bases not matched to a gene: 3. The CDR3 region has the DNA TGTGCCAGCAGCTTAGGAGCGGGGGGGCCCCAAGAGACCCAGTACTTC. It codes for CASSLGAGGPQETQYF.

The J gene is TRBJ2-1, the V gene TRBV27, with 7 bases matching TRBD2. Trimming cost V 9 bases and J 1 base; bases outside gene matches: 6. The CDR3 consists of 14 residues. The germline gives CDR1 MNHEY, CDR2 SMNVEV (reference sequence). The CDR3 loop reads CASSNGGSYNEQFF. The DNA for the CDR3 is TGTGCCAGTTCGAACGGGGGGTCCTACAATGAGCAGTTCTTC.

The J gene is TRBJ2-1, the V gene TRBV11-1; D is perhaps TRBD1 (5 bases). CDR1 and CDR2 from the germline V gene are SGHAT and FQDESV (reference sequence). The CDR3 is made up of 13 amino acids. V was clipped by 5 bases and J by 2 bases, with 7 bases between them. CDR3: CASSPTAYNEQFF. CDR3 DNA sequence: TGTGCCAGCAGCCCGACAGCCTACAATGAGCAGTTCTTC.

The V and J genes are TRBV30 and TRBJ2-7, with a tentative D call TRBD2 (7 bases). The V end was cut by 3 bases, the J end by 3 bases, with 18 bases between. Germline loops: CDR1 GTSNPN, CDR2 SVGIG (reference sequence). This CDR3 comprises 15 residues. CDR3 in amino acids: CAWRAPGGRIYEQYF. The CDR3 DNA follows: TGTGCCTGGAGGGCTCCGGGGGGCAGAATCTACGAGCAGTACTTC.

J is TRBJ2-7 and V is TRBV4-1; 8 positions match TRBD1. The germline V gene has CDR1 MGHRA and CDR2 YSYEKL. The CDR3 length is 15 residues. With V trimmed by 4 bases and J by 5 bases, 10 bases remained unmatched. CDR3 in DNA: TGCGCCAGCAGCCCCTCTCAGGCAGGGGGCCACGAGCAGTACTTC. Amino acid sequence: CASSPSQAGGHEQYF.